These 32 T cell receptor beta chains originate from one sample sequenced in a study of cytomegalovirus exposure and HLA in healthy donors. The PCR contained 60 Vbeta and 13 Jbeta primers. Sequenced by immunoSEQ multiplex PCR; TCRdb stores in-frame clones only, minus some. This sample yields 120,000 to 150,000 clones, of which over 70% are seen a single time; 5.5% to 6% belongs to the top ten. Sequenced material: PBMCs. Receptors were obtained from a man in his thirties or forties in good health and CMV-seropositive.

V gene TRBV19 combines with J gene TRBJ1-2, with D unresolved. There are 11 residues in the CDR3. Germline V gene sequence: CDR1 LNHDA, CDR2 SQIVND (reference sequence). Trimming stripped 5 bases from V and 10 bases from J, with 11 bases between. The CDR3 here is CASSVGSFYTF. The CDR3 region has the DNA TGTGCCAGTAGTGTTGGGAGTTTCTACACCTTC.

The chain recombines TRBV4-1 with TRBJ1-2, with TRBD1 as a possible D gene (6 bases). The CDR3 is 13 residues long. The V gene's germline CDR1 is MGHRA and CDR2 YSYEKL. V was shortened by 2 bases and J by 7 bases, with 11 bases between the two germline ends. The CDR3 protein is CASSQTDRPGYTF. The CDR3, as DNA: TGCGCCAGCAGCCAAACTGACAGGCCTGGCTACACCTTC.

DNA for the CDR3: TGTGCCAGCACCTCCGCGGGGAGGTACGAGCAGTACTTC. It translates to CASTSAGRYEQYF. This chain uses TRBV28 with TRBJ2-7; D possibly corresponds to TRBD2 (6 bases). Trimming took off 7 bases at V and 4 bases at J, with 14 bases between the two ends. Germline CDR1 is MDHEN and CDR2 is SYDVKM. There are 13 residues in the CDR3.

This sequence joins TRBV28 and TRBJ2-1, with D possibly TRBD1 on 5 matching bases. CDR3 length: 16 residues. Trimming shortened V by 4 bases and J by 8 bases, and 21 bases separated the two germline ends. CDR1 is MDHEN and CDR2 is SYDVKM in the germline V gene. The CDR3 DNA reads TGTGCCAGCAGTTCCCAGGGCAGCGTCCTACAATATGAGCAGTTCTTC. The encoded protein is CASSSQGSVLQYEQFF.

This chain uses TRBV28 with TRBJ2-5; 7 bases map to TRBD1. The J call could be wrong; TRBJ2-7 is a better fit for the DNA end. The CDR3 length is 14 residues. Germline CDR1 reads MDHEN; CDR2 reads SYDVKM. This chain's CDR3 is CASSRQGSSYEQYF. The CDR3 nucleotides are TGTGCCAGCAGTCGACAGGGATCCTCCTACGAGCAGTACTTC.

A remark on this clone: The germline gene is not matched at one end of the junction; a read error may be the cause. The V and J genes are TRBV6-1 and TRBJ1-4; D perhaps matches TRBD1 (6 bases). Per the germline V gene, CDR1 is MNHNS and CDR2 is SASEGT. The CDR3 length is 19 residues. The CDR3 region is CASSDNLPGEWNRTPKNYF. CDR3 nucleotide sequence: TGTGCCAGCAGTGACAACCTTCCAGGGGAATGGAACCGGACCCCTAAGAATTATTTT.

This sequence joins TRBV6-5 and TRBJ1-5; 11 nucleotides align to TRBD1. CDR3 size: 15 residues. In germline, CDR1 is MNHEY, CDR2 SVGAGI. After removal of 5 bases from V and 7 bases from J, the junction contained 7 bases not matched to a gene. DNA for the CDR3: TGTGCCAGCAGTCGCCGGACAGGGGGCGAACAGCCCCAGCATTTT. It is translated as CASSRRTGGEQPQHF.

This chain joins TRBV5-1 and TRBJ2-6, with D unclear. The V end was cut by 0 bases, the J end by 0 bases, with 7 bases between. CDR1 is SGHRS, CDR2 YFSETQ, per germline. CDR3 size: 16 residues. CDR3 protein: CASSLGTSSGANVLTF. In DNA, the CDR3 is TGCGCCAGCAGCTTGGGCACAAGCTCTGGGGCCAACGTCCTGACTTTC.

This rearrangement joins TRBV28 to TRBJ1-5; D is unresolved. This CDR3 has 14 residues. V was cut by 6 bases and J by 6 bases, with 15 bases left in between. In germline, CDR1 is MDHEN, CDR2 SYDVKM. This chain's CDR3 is CASRPAGFSQPQHF. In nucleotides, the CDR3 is TGTGCCAGCAGGCCCGCAGGCTTCTCTCAGCCCCAGCATTTT.

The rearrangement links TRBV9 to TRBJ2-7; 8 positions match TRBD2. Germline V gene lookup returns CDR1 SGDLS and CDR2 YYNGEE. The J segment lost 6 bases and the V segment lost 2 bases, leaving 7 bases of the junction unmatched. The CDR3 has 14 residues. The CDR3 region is CASSVGGGSIEQYF. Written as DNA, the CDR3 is TGTGCCAGCAGCGTCGGCGGGGGGTCCATCGAGCAGTACTTC.

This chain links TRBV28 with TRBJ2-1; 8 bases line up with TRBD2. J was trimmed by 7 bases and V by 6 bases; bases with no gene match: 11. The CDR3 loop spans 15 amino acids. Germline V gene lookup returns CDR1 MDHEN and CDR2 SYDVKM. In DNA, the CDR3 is TGTGCCAGCAGACTAACTATGCGGGGGGTAAATGAGCAGTTCTTC. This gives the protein CASRLTMRGVNEQFF.

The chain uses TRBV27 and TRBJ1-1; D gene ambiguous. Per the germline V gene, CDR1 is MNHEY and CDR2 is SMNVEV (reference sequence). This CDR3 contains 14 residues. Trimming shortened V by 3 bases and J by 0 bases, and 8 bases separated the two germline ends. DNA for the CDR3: TGTGCCAGCAGTTTCGGGAGTATGAACACTGAAGCTTTCTTT. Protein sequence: CASSFGSMNTEAFF.

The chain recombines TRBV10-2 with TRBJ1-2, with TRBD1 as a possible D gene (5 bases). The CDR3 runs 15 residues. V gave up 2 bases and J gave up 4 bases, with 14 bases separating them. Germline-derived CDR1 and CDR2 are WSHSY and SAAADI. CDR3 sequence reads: CASSELGGGIYGYTF. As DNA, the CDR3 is TGCGCCAGCAGTGAGCTGGGGGGGGGAATCTATGGCTACACCTTC.

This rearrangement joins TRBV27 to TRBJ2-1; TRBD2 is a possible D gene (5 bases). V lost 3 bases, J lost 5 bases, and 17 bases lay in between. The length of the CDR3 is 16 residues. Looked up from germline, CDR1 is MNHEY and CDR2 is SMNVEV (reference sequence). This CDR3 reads CASSFSRRAADNEQFF. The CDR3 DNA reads TGTGCCAGCAGTTTTTCGCGCAGAGCGGCGGACAATGAGCAGTTCTTC.

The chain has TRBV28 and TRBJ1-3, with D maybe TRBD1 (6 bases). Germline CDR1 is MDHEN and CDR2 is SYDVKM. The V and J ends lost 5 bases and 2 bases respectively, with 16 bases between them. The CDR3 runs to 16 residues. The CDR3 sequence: CASSNHRVLPGNTIYF. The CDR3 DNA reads TGTGCCAGCAGTAACCACAGGGTGCTGCCTGGAAACACCATATATTTT.

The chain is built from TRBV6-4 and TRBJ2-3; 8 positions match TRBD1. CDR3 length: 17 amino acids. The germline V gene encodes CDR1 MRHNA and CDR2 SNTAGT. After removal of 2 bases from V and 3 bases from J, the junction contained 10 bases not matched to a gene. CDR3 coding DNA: TGTGCCAGCAGTGACAGGATCAGGGACAGGTCGACAGATACGCAGTATTTT. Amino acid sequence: CASSDRIRDRSTDTQYF.

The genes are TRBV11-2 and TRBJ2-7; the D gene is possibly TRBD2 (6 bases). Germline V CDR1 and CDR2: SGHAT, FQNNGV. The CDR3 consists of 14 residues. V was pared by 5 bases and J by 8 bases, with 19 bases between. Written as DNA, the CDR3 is TGTGCCAGCAGCCCCACTACGGGAGTCGGTCAGCAGTACTTC. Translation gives CASSPTTGVGQQYF.

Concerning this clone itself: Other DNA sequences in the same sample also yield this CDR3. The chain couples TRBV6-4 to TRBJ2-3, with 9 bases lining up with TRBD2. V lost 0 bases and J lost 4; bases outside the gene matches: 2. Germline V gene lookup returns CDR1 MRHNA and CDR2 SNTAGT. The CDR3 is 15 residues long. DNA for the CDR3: TGTGCCAGCAGTGACTCAGCGGGGGGATCAGATACGCAGTATTTT. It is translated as CASSDSAGGSDTQYF.

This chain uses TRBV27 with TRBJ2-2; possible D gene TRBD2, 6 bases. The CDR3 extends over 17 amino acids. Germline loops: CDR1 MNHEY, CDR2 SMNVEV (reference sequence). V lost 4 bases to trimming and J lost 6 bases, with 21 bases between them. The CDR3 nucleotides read TGTGCCAGCAGTTCTCTCCGGGACTTTCGGGGTCCCGGGGAGCTGTTTTTT. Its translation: CASSSLRDFRGPGELFF.

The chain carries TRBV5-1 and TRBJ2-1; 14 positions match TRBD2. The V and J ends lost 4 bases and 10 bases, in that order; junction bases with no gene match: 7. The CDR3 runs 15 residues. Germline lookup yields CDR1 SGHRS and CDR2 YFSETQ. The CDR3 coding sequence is TGCGCCAGCAGCATGACTAGCGGGAGGGCCCACGAGCAGTTCTTC. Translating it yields CASSMTSGRAHEQFF.

Written as DNA, the CDR3 is TGTGCCAGCAGTCGAGACACACGGACTAGCGGGAGAGTAACCGGGGAGCTGTTTTTT. Protein: CASSRDTRTSGRVTGELFF. This chain connects TRBV27 to TRBJ2-2, with 13 bases that match TRBD2. The ends lost 5 bases at V and 5 bases at J; junction bases unmatched: 14. Per germline, CDR1 MNHEY and CDR2 SMNVEV (reference sequence). CDR3 length: 19 amino acids.

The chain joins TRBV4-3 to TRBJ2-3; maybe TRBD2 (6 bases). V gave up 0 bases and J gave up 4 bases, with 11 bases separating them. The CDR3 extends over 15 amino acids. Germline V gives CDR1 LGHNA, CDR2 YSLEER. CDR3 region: CASSQDGGWADTQYF. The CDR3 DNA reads TGCGCCAGCAGCCAAGATGGGGGGTGGGCAGATACGCAGTATTTT.

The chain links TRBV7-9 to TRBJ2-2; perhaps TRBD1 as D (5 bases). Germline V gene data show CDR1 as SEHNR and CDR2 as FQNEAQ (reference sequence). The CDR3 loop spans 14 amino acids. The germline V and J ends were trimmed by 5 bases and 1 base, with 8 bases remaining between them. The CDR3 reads CASSPGQNTGELFF. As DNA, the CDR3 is TGTGCCAGCAGCCCTGGACAGAACACCGGGGAGCTGTTTTTT.

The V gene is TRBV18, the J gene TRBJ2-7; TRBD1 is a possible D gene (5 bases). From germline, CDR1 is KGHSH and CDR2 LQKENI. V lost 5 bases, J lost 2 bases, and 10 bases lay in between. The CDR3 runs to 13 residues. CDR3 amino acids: CASSTDKTYEQYF. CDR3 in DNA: TGTGCCAGCTCAACGGACAAGACCTACGAGCAGTACTTC.

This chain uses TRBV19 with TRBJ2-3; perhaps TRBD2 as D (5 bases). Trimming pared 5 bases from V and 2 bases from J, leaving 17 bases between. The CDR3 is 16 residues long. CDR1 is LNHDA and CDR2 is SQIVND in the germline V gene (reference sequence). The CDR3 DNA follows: TGTGCCAGTAGTCCCCGCCCTCCGGGGTCCACAGATACGCAGTATTTT. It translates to CASSPRPPGSTDTQYF.

CDR3 in DNA: TGTGCCTGGAGTGTCGGGTCTCTTAGCTCCTACAATGAGCAGTTCTTC. Translation: CAWSVGSLSSYNEQFF. The chain carries TRBV30 and TRBJ2-1; D remains ambiguous. With 0 bases removed from V and 0 bases from J, the gap between germline ends came to 12 bases. This CDR3 has 16 amino acids. The V gene's germline CDR1 is GTSNPN and CDR2 SVGIG (reference sequence).

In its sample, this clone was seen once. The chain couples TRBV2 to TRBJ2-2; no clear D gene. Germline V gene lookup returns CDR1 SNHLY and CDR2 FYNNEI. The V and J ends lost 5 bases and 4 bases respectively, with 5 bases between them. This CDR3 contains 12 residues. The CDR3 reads CASSFFTGELFF. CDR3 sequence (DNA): TGTGCCAGCAGTTTCTTCACCGGGGAGCTGTTTTTT. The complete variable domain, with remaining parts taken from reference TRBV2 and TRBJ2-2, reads EPEVTQTPSHQVTQMGQEVILRCVPISNHLYFYWYRQILGQKVEFLVSFYNNEISEKSEIFDDQFSVERPDGSNFTLKIRSTKLEDSAMYFCASSFFTGELFFGEGSRLTVL.

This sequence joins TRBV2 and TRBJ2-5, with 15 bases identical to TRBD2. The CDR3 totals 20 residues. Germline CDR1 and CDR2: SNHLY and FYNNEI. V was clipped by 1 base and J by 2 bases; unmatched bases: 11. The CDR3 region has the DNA TGTGCCAGCAGTGAAGTTCATTCGGGGGGACTAGCGGGAGGACAAGAGACCCAGTACTTC. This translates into CASSEVHSGGLAGGQETQYF.

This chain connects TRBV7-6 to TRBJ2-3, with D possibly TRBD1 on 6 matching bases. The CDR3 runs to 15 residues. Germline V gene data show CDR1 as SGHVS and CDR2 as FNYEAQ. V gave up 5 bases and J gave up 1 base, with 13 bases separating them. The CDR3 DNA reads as TGTGCCAGCAGCCTGCGACAGGCACGCACAGATACGCAGTATTTT. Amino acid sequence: CASSLRQARTDTQYF.

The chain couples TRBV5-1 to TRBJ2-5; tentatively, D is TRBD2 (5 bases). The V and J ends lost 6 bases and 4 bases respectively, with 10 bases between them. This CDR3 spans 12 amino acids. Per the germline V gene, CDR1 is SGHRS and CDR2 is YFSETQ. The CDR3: CASNSRGETQYF. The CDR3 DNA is TGCGCCAGCAACTCCCGGGGAGAGACCCAGTACTTC.

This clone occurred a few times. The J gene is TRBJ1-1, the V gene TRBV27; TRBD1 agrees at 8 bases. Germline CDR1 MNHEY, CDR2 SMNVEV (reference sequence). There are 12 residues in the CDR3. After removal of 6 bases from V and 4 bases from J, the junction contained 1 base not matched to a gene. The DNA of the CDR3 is TGTGCCAGCAGACAGGGGGGCACTGAAGCTTTCTTT. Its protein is CASRQGGTEAFF.

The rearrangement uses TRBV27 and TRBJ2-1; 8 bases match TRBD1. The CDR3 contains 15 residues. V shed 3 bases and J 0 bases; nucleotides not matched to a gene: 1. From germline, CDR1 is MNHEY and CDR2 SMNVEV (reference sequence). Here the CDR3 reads CASSFTGGSYNEQFF. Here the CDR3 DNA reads TGTGCCAGCAGTTTCACAGGGGGCTCCTACAATGAGCAGTTCTTC.